The 27 T cell receptor beta chains reported below all come from one sample, sequenced in a study of shared clonotypes between healthy human individuals. Here immunoSEQ multiplex PCR was the method, and the copy in TCRdb shows in-frame clones only, minus some. The repertoire consists of over a million clones, with more than 95% occurring once and the leading ten covering roughly 1.2%. What was sequenced was naive CD4+ T cells sorted from blood. Subset reported: CD45RA+ positively selected. These receptors all stem from a young man in good health.

This clone has a single count. The chain employs TRBV7-9 and TRBJ2-1; D remains unclear. The CDR3 spans 12 residues. The ends were cut back, 1 base at V and 7 bases at J, with 5 bases in the middle. Germline V gene sequence: CDR1 SEHNR, CDR2 FQNEAQ (reference sequence). In DNA, the CDR3 is TGTGCCAGCAGCTTAGACGTTAATGAGCAGTTCTTC. This encodes CASSLDVNEQFF.

A remark on this clone: Other DNA variants within this sample encode the same CDR3. The genes are TRBV18 and TRBJ2-1; a weak D match, TRBD2 (6 bases). V lost 3 bases and J lost 5, with 11 bases in between. This CDR3 comprises 14 residues. Germline V CDR1 and CDR2: KGHSH, LQKENI. The CDR3 DNA sequence: TGTGCCAGCTCACCCGGGACTGGAGACAATGAGCAGTTCTTC. Translated, it gives CASSPGTGDNEQFF.

This chain links TRBV18 with TRBJ2-2; D may match TRBD1 or TRBD2 (5 bases each). V was pared by 2 bases and J by 3 bases, with 16 bases between. CDR1 KGHSH and CDR2 LQKENI come from the germline V gene. There are 17 residues in the CDR3. CDR3 in DNA: TGTGCCAGCTCACCAGTCGTTAATCGGGGACACACCGGGGAGCTGTTTTTT. Residues: CASSPVVNRGHTGELFF.

The chain carries TRBV18 and TRBJ2-5; D ambiguous. The CDR3 is 14 amino acids. V lost 2 bases and J 5 bases, leaving 12 bases between the germline ends. Germline V gives CDR1 KGHSH, CDR2 LQKENI. This CDR3 is CASSPDTSGETQYF. CDR3 coding DNA: TGTGCCAGCTCACCAGACACATCAGGCGAGACCCAGTACTTC.

The chain has TRBV28 and TRBJ2-7; 12 positions match TRBD2. Germline loops: CDR1 MDHEN, CDR2 SYDVKM. The CDR3 is 15 amino acids. V lost 6 bases, J lost 6 bases, and 9 bases stayed unmatched. DNA for the CDR3: TGTGCCAGCAGCCACCCGGGACTAGCGGGCGTCGAGCAGTACTTC. Its protein is CASSHPGLAGVEQYF.

The V gene is TRBV5-8, the J gene TRBJ2-1, with TRBD2 matching over 11 bases. Germline V gene sequence: CDR1 SGHTS, CDR2 YDEGEE. The CDR3 totals 18 residues. V dropped 4 bases and J dropped 3; count of bases not matched to a gene: 12. This chain's CDR3 is CASSTTALLAGVYNEQFF. For the CDR3, the DNA is TGTGCCAGCAGCACCACTGCCCTACTAGCGGGAGTCTACAATGAGCAGTTCTTC.

The chain is built from TRBV25-1 and TRBJ1-1; 7 nucleotides match TRBD1. Per germline, CDR1 MGHDK and CDR2 SYGVNS. The ends lost 3 bases at V and 7 bases at J; junction bases unmatched: 8. The CDR3 is 14 amino acids. The DNA for the CDR3 is TGTGCCAGCAGTGATAACAGGGGCAACGTTGAAGCTTTCTTT. It codes for CASSDNRGNVEAFF.

The J gene is TRBJ2-1, the V gene TRBV6-6; perhaps TRBD2 as D (6 bases). The CDR3 length is 14 residues. The germline gives CDR1 MNHNY, CDR2 SVGAGI (reference sequence). Trimming cost V 2 bases and J 2 bases, with 7 bases left between them. This CDR3 is CASSYPGAYNEQFF. In DNA, the CDR3 is TGTGCCAGCAGTTACCCGGGGGCCTACAATGAGCAGTTCTTC.

On this clone itself: Additional DNA sequences in this sample encode the identical CDR3. The CDR3 DNA is TGTGCCAGCAGTGAAGAGGTGAACACTGAAGCTTTCTTT. It codes for CASSEEVNTEAFF. The rearrangement uses TRBV2 and TRBJ1-1; D unclear. Trimming cost V 1 base and J 0 bases, with 3 bases left between them. Germline V gene data show CDR1 as SNHLY and CDR2 as FYNNEI. The CDR3 length is 13 residues.

To note about this clone: The same CDR3 also results from other DNA sequences found in this sample. This sequence joins TRBV18 and TRBJ2-3; the D gene is possibly TRBD1 (5 bases). The CDR3 extends over 14 amino acids. CDR1 and CDR2 from the germline V gene are KGHSH and LQKENI. Trimming cost V 6 bases and J 0 bases, with 10 bases left between them. The CDR3 sequence is CASSLGQSTDTQYF. The CDR3 DNA follows: TGTGCCAGCTCTCTTGGACAAAGCACAGATACGCAGTATTTT. Based on the CDR3 plus reference TRBV18 and TRBJ2-3, the full variable domain is NAGVMQNPRHLVRRRGQEARLRCSPMKGHSHVYWYRQLPEEGLKFMVYLQKENIIDESGMPKERFSAEFPKEGPSILRIQQVVRGDSAAYFCASSLGQSTDTQYFGPGTRLTVL.

The V call is TRBV7-2, the J call TRBJ1-2, with 7 bases aligning to TRBD1. V dropped 7 bases and J dropped 5; count of bases not matched to a gene: 22. The CDR3 runs to 18 residues. Germline CDR1 and CDR2: SGHTA and FQGNSA. The CDR3 DNA is TGTGCCAGCACCCACGCCGCCCCCAGACAGGGCCAACTTTATGGCTACACCTTC. It translates to CASTHAAPRQGQLYGYTF.

The chain combines TRBV6-6 with TRBJ2-3; 11 bases fit TRBD2. CDR3 length: 15 residues. Germline V CDR1 and CDR2: MNHNY, SVGAGI (reference sequence). J was trimmed by 5 bases and V by 1 base; bases with no gene match: 2. The CDR3 is CASSYLAGGGDTQYF. CDR3 nucleotides: TGTGCCAGCAGTTACTTAGCGGGAGGGGGAGATACGCAGTATTTT.

The chain uses TRBV15 and TRBJ1-5; D ambiguous. Germline V CDR1 and CDR2: LNHNV, YYDKDF (reference sequence). Trimming pared 1 base from V and 6 bases from J, leaving 13 bases between. This CDR3 is 15 amino acids long. This CDR3 is CATSRVDGASQPQHF. The CDR3 DNA reads TGTGCCACCAGCAGAGTTGACGGCGCTTCTCAGCCCCAGCATTTT.

The chain has TRBV9 and TRBJ2-4; TRBD1 might be the D (6 bases). CDR1 SGDLS and CDR2 YYNGEE come from the germline V gene. The V gene lost 4 bases and the J gene lost 5 bases, with 13 bases spanning the gap. The length of the CDR3 is 14 residues. The CDR3 loop is CASSPRGLENIQYF. The CDR3 DNA follows: TGTGCCAGCAGCCCTAGGGGGTTGGAAAACATTCAGTACTTC.

The rearrangement uses TRBV5-1 and TRBJ1-3; 11 bases align to TRBD1. Trimming took 0 bases from V and 3 from J; bases not matched to a gene: 5. This CDR3 has 17 amino acids. The V gene's germline CDR1 is SGHRS and CDR2 YFSETQ. The CDR3 DNA sequence: TGCGCCAGCAGCTTGGACAGGACAGGGGGCGGTGGAAACACCATATATTTT. The encoded protein is CASSLDRTGGGGNTIYF.

J is TRBJ2-7 and V is TRBV14; 8 nucleotides align to TRBD2. With 1 base clipped from V and 6 bases from J, the junction kept 20 bases outside the gene matches. Per germline, CDR1 SGHDN and CDR2 FVKESK. The CDR3 covers 19 residues. The DNA for the CDR3 is TGTGCCAGCAGCCAAGCCGAAGACGGGCGACTAGCGAGAGAGCGCGAGCAGTACTTC. Protein product: CASSQAEDGRLAREREQYF.

The J gene is TRBJ2-1, the V gene TRBV5-1; possible D gene TRBD2, 5 bases. The V end lost 3 bases, the J end lost 7 bases, and 20 bases lay between the germline ends. The CDR3 totals 16 residues. Germline assignment: CDR1 SGHRS and CDR2 YFSETQ. The chain's CDR3 is CASSSPTLPRGNEQFF. The CDR3 DNA reads TGCGCCAGCAGCTCACCTACTTTGCCTCGAGGGAATGAGCAGTTCTTC. Based on the CDR3 plus reference TRBV5-1 and TRBJ2-1, the full variable domain is KAGVTQTPRYLIKTRGQQVTLSCSPISGHRSVSWYQQTPGQGLQFLFEYFSETQRNKGNFPGRFSGRQFSNSRSEMNVSTLELGDSALYLCASSSPTLPRGNEQFFGPGTRLTVL.

V usage is TRBV5-1 and J usage is TRBJ2-3; no firm D call. V lost 4 bases, J lost 4 bases, and 16 bases lay in between. The CDR3 totals 15 residues. CDR1 and CDR2 from the germline V gene are SGHRS and YFSETQ. The CDR3: CASSRRSIGADTQYF. For the CDR3, the DNA is TGCGCCAGCAGCCGCAGATCGATTGGCGCAGATACGCAGTATTTT.

The rearrangement uses TRBV18 and TRBJ2-7; D gene uncertain. In germline, CDR1 is KGHSH, CDR2 LQKENI. This CDR3 region has 14 residues. Trimming stripped 0 bases from V and 3 bases from J, with 9 bases between. CDR3 protein: CASSPPANFYEQYF. DNA for the CDR3: TGTGCCAGCTCACCACCGGCCAATTTCTACGAGCAGTACTTC. The variable domain in full, with the rest retrieved from reference TRBV18 and TRBJ2-7, is NAGVMQNPRHLVRRRGQEARLRCSPMKGHSHVYWYRQLPEEGLKFMVYLQKENIIDESGMPKERFSAEFPKEGPSILRIQQVVRGDSAAYFCASSPPANFYEQYFGPGTRLTVT.

About this clone: Other nucleotide sequences from this sample produce the same CDR3. This chain links TRBV19 with TRBJ2-3; D uncertain. CDR1 LNHDA and CDR2 SQIVND come from the germline V gene (reference sequence). CDR3 length: 14 amino acids. The ends were cut back, 3 bases at V and 0 bases at J, with 7 bases in the middle. As DNA, the CDR3 is TGTGCCAGTAGTATCGGGCAGAGCACAGATACGCAGTATTTT. This sequence encodes CASSIGQSTDTQYF.

The J gene is TRBJ2-4, the V gene TRBV13, with D possibly being TRBD1 (6 bases). The V gene's germline CDR1 is PRHDT and CDR2 FYEKMQ (reference sequence). The CDR3 is 16 amino acids. The ends were cut back, 2 bases at V and 7 bases at J, with 18 bases in the middle. The CDR3 DNA is TGTGCCAGCAGCTTATTAGGACAGATTGGGTTGAACATTCAGTACTTC. Protein: CASSLLGQIGLNIQYF.

This chain connects TRBV2 to TRBJ2-2; the D gene could be TRBD1 or TRBD2 (5 bases each). Trimming shortened V by 11 bases and J by 1 base, and 14 bases separated the two germline ends. The CDR3 runs 14 residues. Germline CDR1 SNHLY, CDR2 FYNNEI. CDR3 protein: CAGRGRGNTGELFF. The CDR3 DNA follows: TGTGCCGGCCGGGGACGGGGGAACACCGGGGAGCTGTTTTTT.

The chain links TRBV5-1 to TRBJ1-1; D possibly corresponds to TRBD1 (6 bases). The CDR3 sequence is 14 residues long. Trimming stripped 3 bases from V and 5 bases from J, with 14 bases between. Germline lookup yields CDR1 SGHRS and CDR2 YFSETQ. The CDR3 nucleotides are TGCGCCAGCAGCTCGGACAGTCGGTGGACTGAAGCTTTCTTT. Translating it yields CASSSDSRWTEAFF. Combining the CDR3 with reference TRBV5-1 and TRBJ1-1 gives the whole variable domain KAGVTQTPRYLIKTRGQQVTLSCSPISGHRSVSWYQQTPGQGLQFLFEYFSETQRNKGNFPGRFSGRQFSNSRSEMNVSTLELGDSALYLCASSSDSRWTEAFFGQGTRLTVV.

The genes are TRBV9 and TRBJ1-3; D gene ambiguous. Germline V gene data show CDR1 as SGDLS and CDR2 as YYNGEE. The CDR3 consists of 18 residues. Trimming left V 1 base short and J 2 bases short, with 19 bases between. Here the CDR3 reads CASSVRGSNLVAGNTIYF. CDR3 nucleotide sequence: TGTGCCAGCAGCGTAAGAGGCAGCAATCTGGTAGCTGGAAACACCATATATTTT.

This chain links TRBV7-9 with TRBJ1-6; 8 nucleotides line up with TRBD1. Germline CDR1 and CDR2: SEHNR and FQNEAQ (reference sequence). This CDR3 has 15 amino acids. With V trimmed by 5 bases and J by 7 bases, 7 bases remained unmatched. CDR3 region: CASSIGTGNNSPLHF. The CDR3 DNA reads as TGTGCCAGCAGCATTGGGACAGGCAACAATTCACCCCTCCACTTT.

The chain recombines TRBV5-4 with TRBJ2-2; the match to TRBD2 covers 13 bases. The V gene's germline CDR1 is SGHNT and CDR2 YYREEE (reference sequence). V lost 4 bases, J lost 4 bases, and 10 bases stayed unmatched. The CDR3 length is 18 residues. CDR3 DNA sequence: TGTGCCAGCAGCCTGCCGGGGGGACTAGCGGGAATCACCGGGGAGCTGTTTTTT. Its translation: CASSLPGGLAGITGELFF.

The chain employs TRBV5-1 and TRBJ2-3; TRBD1 is a possible D gene (6 bases). Looked up from germline, CDR1 is SGHRS and CDR2 is YFSETQ. Trimming pared 4 bases from V and 2 bases from J, leaving 14 bases between. This CDR3 spans 15 amino acids. The CDR3 is CASSLGQPLTDTQYF. The CDR3 coding sequence is TGCGCCAGCAGCCTGGGACAACCTCTCACAGATACGCAGTATTTT.